The 20 T cell receptor beta chains below all came from one sample that was sequenced in a study of blood T cell repertoires in COVID-19. Here immunoSEQ multiplex PCR was the method, and the copy in TCRdb shows in-frame clones only, minus some. The table shows some 180,000 clones, with about four fifths occurring only once. The sample was peripheral blood. These receptors came from a woman of 80 years or more with acute or convalescent COVID-19.

The chain employs TRBV19 and TRBJ1-1; maybe TRBD1 (6 bases). The CDR3 is made up of 12 amino acids. V was trimmed by 9 bases and J by 5 bases, leaving 13 bases between them. Germline loops: CDR1 LNHDA, CDR2 SQIVND (reference sequence). The CDR3 sequence is CARQGIRTEAFF. The DNA of the CDR3 is TGTGCCAGGCAGGGGATTAGAACTGAAGCTTTCTTT.

V and J are TRBV4-2 and TRBJ1-6, with TRBD1 identical over 10 bases. In germline, CDR1 is LGHNA, CDR2 YNFKEQ. This CDR3 region has 15 residues. V dropped 5 bases and J dropped 6; count of bases not matched to a gene: 4. CDR3 sequence: CASSRDRGSNSPLHF. Here the CDR3 DNA reads TGTGCCAGCAGCAGGGACAGGGGTTCTAATTCACCCCTCCACTTT.

This chain joins TRBV6-5 and TRBJ1-4; possible D gene TRBD1, 5 bases. The germline gives CDR1 MNHEY, CDR2 SVGAGI. V dropped 6 bases and J dropped 8 bases, with 16 bases sitting between them. This CDR3 is 14 amino acids long. The CDR3 sequence is CASRPTGPEEKLFF. The CDR3 bases are TGTGCCAGCAGGCCAACAGGTCCGGAGGAAAAACTGTTTTTT.

The chain uses TRBV18 and TRBJ1-2; D is unclear. CDR1 and CDR2 from the germline V gene are KGHSH and LQKENI. V was trimmed by 6 bases and J by 7 bases, leaving 21 bases between them. The CDR3 spans 15 residues. CDR3 loop: CASSPDINFFGGYTF. CDR3 DNA sequence: TGTGCCAGCTCGCCAGACATTAACTTCTTCGGTGGCTACACCTTC.

This chain links TRBV28 with TRBJ2-3; D unresolved. This CDR3 has 12 amino acids. Germline-derived CDR1 and CDR2 are MDHEN and SYDVKM. V dropped 7 bases and J dropped 0 bases, with 5 bases sitting between them. CDR3 amino acids: CASISSTDTQYF. The CDR3, as DNA: TGTGCCAGCATATCTAGCACAGATACGCAGTATTTT.

As DNA, the CDR3 is TGTGCCAGCAGCCCAACTAGCGGGAGAACAGATACGCAGTATTTT. Translating it yields CASSPTSGRTDTQYF. The V gene is TRBV7-6, the J gene TRBJ2-3; 11 bases agree with TRBD2. Germline assignment: CDR1 SGHVS and CDR2 FNYEAQ. Unmatched junction bases numbered 4, after V lost 5 bases and J lost 3 bases. The CDR3 consists of 15 residues.

V is TRBV5-5 and J is TRBJ1-2; 9 positions agree with TRBD1. The ends lost 4 bases at V and 6 bases at J; junction bases unmatched: 10. The CDR3 is 15 residues long. Germline lookup yields CDR1 SGHKS and CDR2 YYEKEE (reference sequence). The DNA of the CDR3 is TGTGCCAGCAGCCCGAGGACAGGGGAATATGATGGCTACACCTTC. It encodes CASSPRTGEYDGYTF. Together with reference TRBV5-5 and TRBJ1-2, the CDR3 gives the full variable domain: DAGVTQSPTHLIKTRGQQVTLRCSPISGHKSVSWYQQVLGQGPQFIFQYYEKEERGRGNFPDRFSARQFPNYSSELNVNALLLGDSALYLCASSPRTGEYDGYTFGSGTRLTVV.

The chain recombines TRBV29-1 with TRBJ2-5, with D perhaps matching TRBD1 (5 bases). Trimming shortened V by 5 bases and J by 2 bases, and 9 bases separated the two germline ends. There are 12 residues in the CDR3. Looked up from germline, CDR1 is SQVTM and CDR2 is ANQGSEA. The CDR3 DNA reads TGCAGCGTTCACGCAGGGCAAGAGACCCAGTACTTC. It yields the protein CSVHAGQETQYF.

The chain combines TRBV15 with TRBJ1-2; D is undetermined. CDR1 and CDR2 (germline): LNHNV, YYDKDF (reference sequence). CDR3 length: 12 residues. The ends were cut back, 5 bases at V and 3 bases at J, with 7 bases in the middle. The chain's CDR3 is CATSVGDYGYTF. The CDR3 DNA is TGTGCCACCAGCGTAGGAGACTATGGCTACACCTTC.

This rearrangement joins TRBV6-1 to TRBJ1-3; D not certain. With 2 bases removed from V and 0 bases from J, the gap between germline ends came to 5 bases. This CDR3 is built from 14 residues. Germline loops: CDR1 MNHNS, CDR2 SASEGT. CDR3 in amino acids: CASSEHVSGNTIYF. Written as DNA, the CDR3 is TGTGCCAGCAGTGAACATGTCTCTGGAAACACCATATATTTT.

V gene TRBV19 combines with J gene TRBJ1-5; 9 bases are shared with TRBD1. Germline V CDR1 and CDR2: LNHDA, SQIVND (reference sequence). The J segment lost 4 bases and the V segment lost 3 bases, leaving 7 bases of the junction unmatched. There are 16 residues in the CDR3. The chain's CDR3 is CASSITGTGLNQPQHF. CDR3 sequence (DNA): TGTGCCAGTAGTATCACCGGGACAGGGCTAAATCAGCCCCAGCATTTT.

The chain recombines TRBV29-1 with TRBJ2-7; TRBD1 matches 7 bases. V was pared by 2 bases and J by 7 bases, with 8 bases of the junction left unmatched. This CDR3 spans 13 amino acids. CDR1 and CDR2 (germline): SQVTM, ANQGSEA. The CDR3 DNA sequence: TGCAGCGTTGAAAGGGACAGCCCGAGGGAGCAGTACTTC. This gives the protein CSVERDSPREQYF.

Concerning this clone: This sample also contains other DNA sequences that code for the same CDR3. V gene TRBV7-2 combines with J gene TRBJ1-4, with TRBD1 matching over 8 bases. CDR1 and CDR2 (germline): SGHTA, FQGNSA. The CDR3 has 14 amino acids. V lost 3 bases to trimming and J lost 8 bases; unmatched junction nucleotides: 5. CDR3 in amino acids: CASSFGQGNEKLFF. CDR3 nucleotide sequence: TGTGCCAGCAGCTTTGGACAGGGTAACGAAAAACTGTTTTTT.

This clone occurred once. V and J are TRBV6-2 or TRBV6-3 and TRBJ2-1, with 7 positions matching TRBD2. Germline CDR1 reads MNHEY; CDR2 reads SVGEGT. With V trimmed by 4 bases and J by 2 bases, 5 bases remained unmatched. This CDR3 has 15 amino acids. The CDR3 is CASSSERETYNEQFF. CDR3 DNA sequence: TGTGCCAGCAGTTCGGAGCGGGAAACCTACAATGAGCAGTTCTTC.

The chain carries TRBV28 and TRBJ1-5; TRBD1 aligns across 7 bases. V lost 7 bases to trimming and J lost 4 bases; unmatched junction nucleotides: 7. The CDR3 runs to 14 residues. CDR1 and CDR2 from the germline V gene are MDHEN and SYDVKM. The CDR3 is CASNSGGQNQPQHF. The CDR3 DNA reads TGTGCCAGCAATTCCGGGGGACAGAATCAGCCCCAGCATTTT.

There are a few counts of this clone. The V call is TRBV29-1, the J call TRBJ1-1, with D uncertain. The CDR3 has 12 residues. Trimming shortened V by 4 bases and J by 1 base, and 7 bases separated the two germline ends. In germline, CDR1 is SQVTM, CDR2 ANQGSEA. The DNA of the CDR3 is TGCAGCGTTGGATCAGGGAACACTGAAGCTTTCTTT. Translating it yields CSVGSGNTEAFF.

V usage is TRBV9 and J usage is TRBJ1-1; tentative D call: TRBD1 (6 bases). Deletions cut 0 bases from V and 5 bases from J, with 17 bases between. The CDR3 has 16 amino acids. Germline V gene sequence: CDR1 SGDLS, CDR2 YYNGEE. The CDR3 protein is CASSVGEGRGRTEAFF. The CDR3 nucleotides are TGTGCCAGCAGCGTAGGGGAGGGAAGGGGGAGGACTGAAGCTTTCTTT.

V is TRBV19 and J is TRBJ1-5; D unclear. Looked up from germline, CDR1 is LNHDA and CDR2 is SQIVND (reference sequence). The V end lost 4 bases, the J end lost 2 bases, and 3 bases lay between the germline ends. The CDR3 runs to 12 residues. The CDR3: CASSTGNQPQHF. The DNA for the CDR3 is TGTGCCAGTAGTACAGGCAATCAGCCCCAGCATTTT.

This chain links TRBV5-1 with TRBJ1-3, with D tentatively TRBD1 (6 bases). This CDR3 comprises 15 residues. V was cut by 4 bases and J by 4 bases, with 15 bases left in between. The germline V gene has CDR1 SGHRS and CDR2 YFSETQ. The CDR3 DNA sequence: TGCGCCAGCAGCCCCGAGGGGGGGCAGGGAAACACCATATATTTT. It is translated as CASSPEGGQGNTIYF.

This chain joins TRBV28 and TRBJ1-1; possibly TRBD1 for D (5 bases). Germline V gene sequence: CDR1 MDHEN, CDR2 SYDVKM. V lost 7 bases and J lost 1, with 22 bases in between. The CDR3 length is 17 residues. CDR3 protein: CASNKSGLGRWNTEAFF. CDR3 coding DNA: TGTGCCAGCAACAAGTCCGGGCTGGGGCGGTGGAACACTGAAGCTTTCTTT. Full variable domain (outside the CDR3, taken from reference TRBV28 and TRBJ1-1): DVKVTQSSRYLVKRTGEKVFLECVQDMDHENMFWYRQDPGLGLRLIYFSYDVKMKEKGDIPEGYSVSREKKERFSLILESASTNQTSMYLCASNKSGLGRWNTEAFFGQGTRLTVV.